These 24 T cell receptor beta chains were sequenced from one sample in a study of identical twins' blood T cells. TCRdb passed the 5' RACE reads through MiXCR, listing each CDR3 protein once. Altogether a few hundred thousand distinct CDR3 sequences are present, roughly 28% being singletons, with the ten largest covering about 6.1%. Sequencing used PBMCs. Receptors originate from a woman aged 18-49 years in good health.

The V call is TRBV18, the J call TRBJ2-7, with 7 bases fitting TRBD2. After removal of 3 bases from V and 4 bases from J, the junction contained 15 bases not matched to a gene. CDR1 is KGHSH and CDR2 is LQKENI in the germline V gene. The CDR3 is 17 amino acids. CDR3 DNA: TGTGCCAGCTCACCTCAAAAAAATGTCCCCGGGAGGTACGAGCAGTACTTC. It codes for CASSPQKNVPGRYEQYF.

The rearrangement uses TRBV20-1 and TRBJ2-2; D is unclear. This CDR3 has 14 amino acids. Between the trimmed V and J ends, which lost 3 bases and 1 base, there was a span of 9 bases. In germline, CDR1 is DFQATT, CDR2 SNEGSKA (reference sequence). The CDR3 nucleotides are TGCAGTGCTAGTTTAAGACAGAACACCGGGGAGCTGTTTTTT. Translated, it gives CSASLRQNTGELFF.

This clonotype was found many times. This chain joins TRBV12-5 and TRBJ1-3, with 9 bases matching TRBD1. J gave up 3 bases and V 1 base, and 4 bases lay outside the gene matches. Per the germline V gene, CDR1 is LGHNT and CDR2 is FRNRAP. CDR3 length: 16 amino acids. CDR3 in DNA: TGTGCTAGTGGTTTGGGTACAGGGGGCTTTGGAAACACCATATATTTT. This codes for CASGLGTGGFGNTIYF.

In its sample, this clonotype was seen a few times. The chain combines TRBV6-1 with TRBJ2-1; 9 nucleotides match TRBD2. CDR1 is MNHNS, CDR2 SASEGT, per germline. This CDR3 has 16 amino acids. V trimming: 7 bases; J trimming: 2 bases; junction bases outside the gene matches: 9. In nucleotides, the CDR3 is TGTGCCAGCATTAGACTTAGCGGGGGAACCTACAATGAGCAGTTCTTC. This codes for CASIRLSGGTYNEQFF.

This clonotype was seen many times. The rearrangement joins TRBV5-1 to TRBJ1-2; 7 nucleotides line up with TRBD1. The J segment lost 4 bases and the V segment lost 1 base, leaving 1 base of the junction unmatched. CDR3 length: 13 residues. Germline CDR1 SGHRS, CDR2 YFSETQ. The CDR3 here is CASSLPGGYGYTF. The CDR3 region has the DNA TGCGCCAGCAGCTTGCCAGGGGGCTATGGCTACACCTTC.

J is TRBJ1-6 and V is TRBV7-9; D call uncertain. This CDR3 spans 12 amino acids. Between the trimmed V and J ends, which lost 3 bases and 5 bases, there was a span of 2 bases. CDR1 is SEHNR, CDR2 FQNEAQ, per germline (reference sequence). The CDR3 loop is CASSFDNSPLHF. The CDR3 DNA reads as TGTGCCAGCAGCTTCGATAATTCACCCCTCCACTTT.

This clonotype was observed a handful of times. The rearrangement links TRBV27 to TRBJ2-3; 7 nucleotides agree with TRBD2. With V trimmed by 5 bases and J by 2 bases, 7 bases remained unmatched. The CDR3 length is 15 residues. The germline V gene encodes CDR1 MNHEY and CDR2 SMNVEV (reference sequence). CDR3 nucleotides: TGTGCCAGCAGTCCATCACTAGCGAACACAGATACGCAGTATTTT. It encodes CASSPSLANTDTQYF.

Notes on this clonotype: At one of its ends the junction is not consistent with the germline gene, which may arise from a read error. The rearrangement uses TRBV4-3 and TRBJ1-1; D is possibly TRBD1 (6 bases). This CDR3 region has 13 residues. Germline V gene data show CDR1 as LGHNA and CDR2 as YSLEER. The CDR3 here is CASSQNRDTEASF. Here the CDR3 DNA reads TGCGCCAGCAGCCAGAACAGGGACACTGAAGCTTCCTTT.

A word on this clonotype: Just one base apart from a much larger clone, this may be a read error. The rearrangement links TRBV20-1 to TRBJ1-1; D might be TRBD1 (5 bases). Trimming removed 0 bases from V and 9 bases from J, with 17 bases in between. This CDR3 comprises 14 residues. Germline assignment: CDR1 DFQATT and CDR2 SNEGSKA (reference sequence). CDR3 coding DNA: TGCAGTGCTAGAGATCATCCGGGGACGAAACAAGCTTTCTTT. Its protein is CSARDHPGTKQAFF.

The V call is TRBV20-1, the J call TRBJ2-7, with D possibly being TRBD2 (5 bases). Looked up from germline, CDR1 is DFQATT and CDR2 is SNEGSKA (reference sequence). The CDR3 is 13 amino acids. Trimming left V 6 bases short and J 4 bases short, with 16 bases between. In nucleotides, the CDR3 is TGCAGTGCCAAGGAGAGCGGTAGATACGAGCAGTACTTC. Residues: CSAKESGRYEQYF.

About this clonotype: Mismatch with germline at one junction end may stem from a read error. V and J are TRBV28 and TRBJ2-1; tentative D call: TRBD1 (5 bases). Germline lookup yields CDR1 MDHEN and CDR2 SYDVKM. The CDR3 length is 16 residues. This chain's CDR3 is CASTNGAFSSYNEQSF. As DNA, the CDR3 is TGTGCCAGCACCAATGGGGCCTTCAGCTCCTACAATGAGCAGTCCTTC.

CDR3 region: CASSIQVVGGNEQFF. DNA for the CDR3: TGTGCCAGCTCAATACAGGTTGTCGGTGGCAATGAGCAGTTCTTC. This rearrangement joins TRBV18 to TRBJ2-1; maybe TRBD1 (5 bases). V was shortened by 5 bases and J by 6 bases, with 17 bases between the two germline ends. CDR1 KGHSH and CDR2 LQKENI come from the germline V gene. This CDR3 is 15 amino acids long. The whole variable domain, remainder taken from reference TRBV18 and TRBJ2-1, is NAGVMQNPRHLVRRRGQEARLRCSPMKGHSHVYWYRQLPEEGLKFMVYLQKENIIDESGMPKERFSAEFPKEGPSILRIQQVVRGDSAAYFCASSIQVVGGNEQFFGPGTRLTVL.

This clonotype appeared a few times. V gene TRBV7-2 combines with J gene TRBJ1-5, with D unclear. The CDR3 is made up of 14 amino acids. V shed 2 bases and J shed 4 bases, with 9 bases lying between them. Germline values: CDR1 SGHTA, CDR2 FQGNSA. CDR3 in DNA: TGTGCCAGCAGCTTATTCGGAGGAAATCAGCCCCAGCATTTT. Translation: CASSLFGGNQPQHF.

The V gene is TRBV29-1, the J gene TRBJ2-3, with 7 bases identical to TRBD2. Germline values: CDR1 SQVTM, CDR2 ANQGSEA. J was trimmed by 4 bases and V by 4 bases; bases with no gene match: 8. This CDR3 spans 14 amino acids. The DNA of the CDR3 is TGCAGCGTTGTTCGCGGGAGTAACGCAGATACGCAGTATTTT. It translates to CSVVRGSNADTQYF.

CDR3 sequence: CSARAGEKLFF. The CDR3 DNA reads as TGCAGTGCTAGGGCAGGGGAAAAACTGTTTTTT. The chain recombines TRBV20-1 with TRBJ1-4; TRBD1 might be the D (5 bases). The CDR3 runs 11 residues. Trimming pared 3 bases from V and 8 bases from J, leaving 7 bases between. Germline assignment: CDR1 DFQATT and CDR2 SNEGSKA (reference sequence).

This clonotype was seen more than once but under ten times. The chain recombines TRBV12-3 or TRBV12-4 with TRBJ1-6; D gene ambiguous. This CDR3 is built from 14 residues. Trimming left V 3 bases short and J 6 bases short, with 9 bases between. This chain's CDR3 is CASSLSHSNSPLHF. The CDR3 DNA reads TGTGCCAGCAGTTTGAGTCACTCTAATTCACCCCTCCACTTT.

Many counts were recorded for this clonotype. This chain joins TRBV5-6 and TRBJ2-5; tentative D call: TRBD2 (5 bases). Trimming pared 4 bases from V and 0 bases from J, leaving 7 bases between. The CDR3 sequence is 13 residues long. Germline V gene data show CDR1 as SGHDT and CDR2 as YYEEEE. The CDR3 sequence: CASSTGYQETQYF. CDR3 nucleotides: TGTGCCAGCAGCACGGGATACCAAGAGACCCAGTACTTC.

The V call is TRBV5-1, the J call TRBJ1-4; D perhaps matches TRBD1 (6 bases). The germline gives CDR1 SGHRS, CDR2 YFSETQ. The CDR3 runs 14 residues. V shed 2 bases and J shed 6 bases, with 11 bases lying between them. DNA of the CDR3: TGCGCCAGCAGCTTTGAGGGGGGAGATGAAAAACTGTTTTTT. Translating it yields CASSFEGGDEKLFF.

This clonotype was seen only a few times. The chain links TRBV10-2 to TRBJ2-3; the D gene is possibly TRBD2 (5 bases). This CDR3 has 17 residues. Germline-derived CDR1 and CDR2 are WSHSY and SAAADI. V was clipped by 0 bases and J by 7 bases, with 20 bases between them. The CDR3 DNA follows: TGCGCCAGCAGTGAGTCTTTAGATAGGGTAGCGAAAAATACGCAGTATTTT. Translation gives CASSESLDRVAKNTQYF.

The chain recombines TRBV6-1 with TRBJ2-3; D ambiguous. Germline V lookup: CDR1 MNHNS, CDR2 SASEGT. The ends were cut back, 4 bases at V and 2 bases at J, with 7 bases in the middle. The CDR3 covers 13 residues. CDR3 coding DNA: TGTGCCAGCAGTGTACGGCACACAGATACGCAGTATTTT. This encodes CASSVRHTDTQYF.

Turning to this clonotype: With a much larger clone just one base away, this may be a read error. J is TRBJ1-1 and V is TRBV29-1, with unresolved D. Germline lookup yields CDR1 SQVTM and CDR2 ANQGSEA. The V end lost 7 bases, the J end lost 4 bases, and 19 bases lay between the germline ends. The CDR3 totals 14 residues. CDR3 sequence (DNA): TGCAGCGCCAGAAGTGGGGAAATCACCACTGAAGCTTTCTTT. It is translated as CSARSGEITTEAFF.

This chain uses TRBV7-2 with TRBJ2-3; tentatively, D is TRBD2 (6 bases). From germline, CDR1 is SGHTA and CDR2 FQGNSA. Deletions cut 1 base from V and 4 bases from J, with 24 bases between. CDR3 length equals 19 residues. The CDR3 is CASSLEGRMAGRLADTQYF. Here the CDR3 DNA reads TGTGCCAGCAGCTTAGAGGGGAGGATGGCGGGGCGTCTTGCAGATACGCAGTATTTT.

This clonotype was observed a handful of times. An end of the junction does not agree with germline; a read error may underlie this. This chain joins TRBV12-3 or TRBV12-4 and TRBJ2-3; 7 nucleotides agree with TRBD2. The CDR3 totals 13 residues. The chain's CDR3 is CAGSRGGTDTQYF. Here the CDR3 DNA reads TGTGCCGGCAGCCGGGGGGGCACAGATACGCAGTATTTT.

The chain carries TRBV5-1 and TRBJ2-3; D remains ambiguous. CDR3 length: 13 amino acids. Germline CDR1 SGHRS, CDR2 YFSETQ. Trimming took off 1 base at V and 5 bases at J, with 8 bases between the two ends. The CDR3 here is CASSLMGEDTQYF. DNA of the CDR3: TGCGCCAGCAGCTTGATGGGTGAAGATACGCAGTATTTT.